These 25 T cell receptor beta chains share one sample of origin, sequenced in a study of control samples from healthy donors and cancer patients. Method: immunoSEQ multiplex PCR; TCRdb's copy keeps in-frame clones and lacks some. Among tens of thousands of clones listed, about 87% were seen once. Sequencing was carried out using blood. All receptors derive from a woman in her seventies in good health.

The CDR3 nucleotides read TGTGCCAGCAGCTCTTCCGCGTGGGGGACTAGCGCGGCCTACGAGCAGTACTTC. Its protein is CASSSSAWGTSAAYEQYF. The chain combines TRBV7-8 with TRBJ2-7, with 10 bases identical to TRBD2. Germline V lookup: CDR1 SGHVS, CDR2 FQNEAQ. This CDR3 comprises 18 residues. V was clipped by 4 bases and J by 2 bases; unmatched bases: 14.

For this clone: The sample has other DNA sequences that encode this CDR3 too. V usage is TRBV25-1 and J usage is TRBJ2-7; D is uncertain. Germline V gene lookup returns CDR1 MGHDK and CDR2 SYGVNS. This CDR3 is built from 11 residues. The V end was cut by 3 bases, the J end by 4 bases, with 4 bases between. The CDR3 spells CASSEGYEQYF. DNA for the CDR3: TGTGCCAGCAGTGAGGGTTACGAGCAGTACTTC.

The chain recombines TRBV4-3 with TRBJ1-2; 8 bases line up with TRBD1. Unmatched junction bases numbered 10, after V lost 1 base and J lost 6 bases. Germline CDR1 and CDR2: LGHNA and YSLEER. The CDR3 extends over 16 amino acids. The CDR3 region is CASSQVPGGEMDGYTF. The CDR3 DNA follows: TGCGCCAGCAGCCAAGTTCCAGGGGGCGAAATGGATGGCTACACCTTC.

The chain carries TRBV9 and TRBJ1-1; a weak D match, TRBD1 (6 bases). Looked up from germline, CDR1 is SGDLS and CDR2 is YYNGEE. V lost 1 base to trimming and J lost 4 bases, with 11 bases between them. This CDR3 contains 14 residues. CDR3 region: CASSVNWGATEAFF. In DNA form, the CDR3 reads TGTGCCAGCAGCGTAAACTGGGGGGCCACTGAAGCTTTCTTT.

The chain has TRBV4-3 and TRBJ2-1, with 10 positions matching TRBD2. Germline CDR1 and CDR2: LGHNA and YSLEER. The CDR3 is made up of 17 amino acids. The J segment lost 2 bases and the V segment lost 2 bases, leaving 6 bases of the junction unmatched. CDR3 sequence (DNA): TGCGCCAGCAGCCAAATCGGCAGCGGGAGGGCCTACAATGAGCAGTTCTTC. Its translation is CASSQIGSGRAYNEQFF.

The chain uses TRBV6-5 and TRBJ2-5; D perhaps matches TRBD2 (6 bases). Germline V gene data show CDR1 as MNHEY and CDR2 as SVGAGI. Trimming took 5 bases from V and 2 from J, leaving 15 bases between them. CDR3 length equals 15 residues. CDR3 in DNA: TGTGCCAGCAGTACCCTCGGGACTCCTCAAGAGACCCAGTACTTC. Residues: CASSTLGTPQETQYF.

The genes are TRBV6-5 and TRBJ2-7, with D unresolved. V gave up 7 bases and J gave up 5 bases, with 15 bases separating them. Germline values: CDR1 MNHEY, CDR2 SVGAGI. The CDR3 runs to 13 residues. The CDR3 DNA reads as TGTGCCAGCATTACAAAACCTGGAGACGAGCAGTACTTC. It translates to CASITKPGDEQYF.

The J gene is TRBJ2-1, the V gene TRBV3-1 (or the pseudogene TRBV3-2); 11 bases align to TRBD2. Trimming cost V 4 bases and J 9 bases; bases outside gene matches: 11. This CDR3 has 16 residues. From germline, CDR1 is LGHDT and CDR2 YNNKEL (reference sequence). The chain's CDR3 is CASSPDSGGAGVEQFF. The CDR3 DNA reads as TGTGCCAGCAGCCCCGATAGCGGGGGGGCCGGTGTTGAGCAGTTCTTC.

The chain joins TRBV29-1 to TRBJ1-1, with 9 bases aligning to TRBD1. This CDR3 comprises 11 residues. Germline V gives CDR1 SQVTM, CDR2 ANQGSEA. The V and J ends lost 6 bases and 6 bases, in that order; junction bases with no gene match: 2. This chain's CDR3 is CSVGQGPEAFF. In DNA form, the CDR3 reads TGCAGCGTAGGACAGGGGCCTGAAGCTTTCTTT.

The chain joins TRBV5-1 to TRBJ2-7; the D gene is possibly TRBD1 (6 bases). Trimming pared 4 bases from V and 3 bases from J, leaving 20 bases between. Looked up from germline, CDR1 is SGHRS and CDR2 is YFSETQ. This CDR3 comprises 16 residues. For the CDR3, the DNA is TGCGCCAGCAGCCTAGGACGATCAGGGGCCGACTACGAGCAGTACTTC. This sequence encodes CASSLGRSGADYEQYF.

The chain employs TRBV4-3 and TRBJ2-5; the D is unclear. V lost 4 bases and J 4 bases, leaving 13 bases between the germline ends. Germline CDR1 LGHNA, CDR2 YSLEER. This CDR3 is 14 amino acids long. The CDR3 reads CASSPTSLGETQYF. DNA for the CDR3: TGCGCCAGCAGCCCTACTTCCCTCGGAGAGACCCAGTACTTC.

This chain connects TRBV7-2 to TRBJ1-1; D unresolved. The V gene's germline CDR1 is SGHTA and CDR2 FQGNSA. With 1 base removed from V and 3 bases from J, the gap between germline ends came to 6 bases. The CDR3 covers 13 residues. The CDR3: CASSLERYTEAFF. DNA of the CDR3: TGTGCCAGCAGCTTAGAACGATACACTGAAGCTTTCTTT.

The chain is built from TRBV5-8 and TRBJ2-1; a weak D match, TRBD1 (6 bases). Trimming stripped 4 bases from V and 0 bases from J, with 11 bases between. The CDR3 has 15 residues. Germline V gene lookup returns CDR1 SGHTS and CDR2 YDEGEE. Here the CDR3 reads CASSQGRSSYNEQFF. As DNA, the CDR3 is TGTGCCAGCAGCCAGGGGCGGAGCTCCTACAATGAGCAGTTCTTC. Full variable domain (rest looked up from reference TRBV5-8 and TRBJ2-1): EAGVTQSPTHLIKTRGQQATLRCSPISGHTSVYWYQQALGLGLQFLLWYDEGEERNRGNFPPRFSGRQFPNYSSELNVNALELEDSALYLCASSQGRSSYNEQFFGPGTRLTVL.

V and J are TRBV9 and TRBJ1-2; D possibly corresponds to TRBD1 (6 bases). V shed 0 bases and J shed 1 base, with 10 bases lying between them. This CDR3 is built from 15 residues. Germline-derived CDR1 and CDR2 are SGDLS and YYNGEE. CDR3 nucleotides: TGTGCCAGCAGCGTAGATGGGGGGCGTAACTATGGCTACACCTTC. This codes for CASSVDGGRNYGYTF. Full variable domain (remainder filled in from reference TRBV9 and TRBJ1-2): DSGVTQTPKHLITATGQRVTLRCSPRSGDLSVYWYQQSLDQGLQFLIQYYNGEERAKGNILERFSAQQFPDLHSELNLSSLELGDSALYFCASSVDGGRNYGYTFGSGTRLTVV.

The V call is TRBV6-2 or TRBV6-3, the J call TRBJ1-5, with 7 bases matching TRBD1. There are 15 residues in the CDR3. J gave up 2 bases and V 5 bases, and 6 bases lay outside the gene matches. The germline V gene has CDR1 MNHEY and CDR2 SVGEGT. CDR3 protein: CASSTTGNGNQPQHF. CDR3 DNA sequence: TGTGCCAGCAGTACGACAGGGAATGGCAATCAGCCCCAGCATTTT.

This clone came up once. The genes are TRBV19 and TRBJ2-3, with 11 bases that match TRBD2. The germline CDR1 and CDR2 sequences are LNHDA and SQIVND (reference sequence). Germline trimming cut 5 bases from V and 0 bases from J; bases unmatched to any gene: 7. The length of the CDR3 is 17 residues. The CDR3 is CASSVPGLAASTDTQYF. The CDR3 DNA sequence: TGTGCCAGTAGTGTCCCGGGACTAGCGGCCAGCACAGATACGCAGTATTTT.

The chain recombines TRBV12-3 or TRBV12-4 with TRBJ1-1; D is unresolved. The length of the CDR3 is 13 residues. Trimming took off 10 bases at V and 4 bases at J, with 16 bases between the two ends. CDR3: CATTPGFGTEAFF. The CDR3 DNA reads as TGTGCCACCACGCCCGGCTTCGGCACTGAAGCTTTCTTT.

V is TRBV4-1 and J is TRBJ2-4; tentatively, D is TRBD1 (6 bases). This CDR3 contains 15 residues. V lost 4 bases and J 5 bases, leaving 15 bases between the germline ends. The V gene's germline CDR1 is MGHRA and CDR2 YSYEKL. In nucleotides, the CDR3 is TGCGCCAGCAGCCGGCAGGCGGACAGTGAAAACATTCAGTACTTC. This translates into CASSRQADSENIQYF.

This chain joins TRBV15 and TRBJ2-1; TRBD2 agrees at 11 bases. This CDR3 has 17 amino acids. Germline V gene data show CDR1 as LNHNV and CDR2 as YYDKDF (reference sequence). J lost 8 bases, V lost 5 bases, and 14 bases had no gene match. CDR3 in DNA: TGTGCCACCAGCGGACTCCGTACAACTAGCGGGAGCCATGAGCAGTTCTTC. Encoded protein: CATSGLRTTSGSHEQFF.

The V gene is TRBV3-1 (or the pseudogene TRBV3-2), the J gene TRBJ1-5, with D unclear. Germline V gene sequence: CDR1 LGHDT, CDR2 YNNKEL (reference sequence). The V gene lost 2 bases and the J gene lost 3 bases, with 26 bases spanning the gap. CDR3 length: 20 residues. CDR3 in amino acids: CASSQNEQPGPLPYNQPQHF. CDR3 sequence (DNA): TGTGCCAGCAGCCAAAACGAACAACCGGGCCCCCTACCCTACAATCAGCCCCAGCATTTT.

The CDR3 DNA reads as TGTGCCAGCAGCTTAGAGGTGACCCAGTATGGCTACACCTTC. This translates into CASSLEVTQYGYTF. V usage is TRBV5-5 and J usage is TRBJ1-2, with D hard to call. Trimming took 2 bases from V and 5 from J, leaving 13 bases between them. Germline lookup yields CDR1 SGHKS and CDR2 YYEKEE (reference sequence). The length of the CDR3 is 14 residues.

This clone was seen once. V is TRBV6-5 and J is TRBJ2-5; 11 bases match TRBD2. This CDR3 spans 14 amino acids. Unmatched junction bases numbered 7, after V lost 8 bases and J lost 5 bases. Germline V CDR1 and CDR2: MNHEY, SVGAGI. CDR3 DNA sequence: TGTGCCAGCGGTAGCGGGGGGGCCGGGGAGACCCAGTACTTC. Encoded protein: CASGSGGAGETQYF.

The rearrangement links TRBV7-3 to TRBJ1-1, with a weak D call TRBD1 (5 bases). CDR1 and CDR2 from the germline V gene are SGHTA and FQGTGA. The CDR3 is made up of 13 amino acids. V was shortened by 4 bases and J by 8 bases, with 14 bases between the two germline ends. CDR3 DNA sequence: TGTGCCAGCAGCTCCACGGGGGGTGTAGAAGCTTTCTTT. Translating it yields CASSSTGGVEAFF.

With regard to this clone: The same CDR3 is also encoded by other DNA sequences in this sample. This rearrangement joins TRBV11-2 to TRBJ2-5; the D gene is possibly TRBD2 (5 bases). The CDR3 spans 12 residues. Trimming stripped 5 bases from V and 2 bases from J, with 6 bases between. Germline CDR1 SGHAT, CDR2 FQNNGV. The CDR3 DNA follows: TGTGCCAGCAGCCCGGGACAAGAGACCCAGTACTTC. Translated, it gives CASSPGQETQYF. The full variable domain, in which reference TRBV11-2 and TRBJ2-5 provide the parts outside the CDR3, is EAGVAQSPRYKIIEKRQSVAFWCNPISGHATLYWYQQILGQGPKLLIQFQNNGVVDDSQLPKDRFSAERLKGVDSTLKIQPAKLEDSAVYLCASSPGQETQYFGPGTRLLVL.

V is TRBV19 and J is TRBJ2-7; D not resolved. The CDR3 extends over 13 amino acids. Germline CDR1 is LNHDA and CDR2 is SQIVND (reference sequence). The V end lost 3 bases, the J end lost 1 base, and 7 bases lay between the germline ends. The CDR3 loop is CASSMWVSYEQYF. CDR3 coding DNA: TGTGCCAGTAGTATGTGGGTTTCCTACGAGCAGTACTTC.